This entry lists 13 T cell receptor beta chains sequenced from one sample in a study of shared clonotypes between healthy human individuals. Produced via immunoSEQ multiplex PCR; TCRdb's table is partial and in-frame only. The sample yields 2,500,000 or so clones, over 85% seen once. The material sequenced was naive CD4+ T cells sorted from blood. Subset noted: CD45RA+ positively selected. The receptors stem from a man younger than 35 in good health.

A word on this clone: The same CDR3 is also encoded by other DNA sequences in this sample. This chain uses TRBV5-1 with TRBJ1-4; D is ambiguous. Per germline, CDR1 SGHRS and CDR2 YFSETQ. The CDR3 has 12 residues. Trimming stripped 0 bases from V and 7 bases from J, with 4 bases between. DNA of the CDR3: TGCGCCAGCAGCTTGGTGGTTGAAAAACTGTTTTTT. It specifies CASSLVVEKLFF.

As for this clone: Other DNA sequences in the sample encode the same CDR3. CDR3 DNA: TGTGCCAGCAGCCCCGGCGGGGCTGACTATGGCTACACCTTC. Translation gives CASSPGGADYGYTF. This chain uses TRBV7-9 with TRBJ1-2, with a weak D call TRBD1 (5 bases). This CDR3 comprises 14 residues. The V end lost 5 bases, the J end lost 3 bases, and 13 bases lay between the germline ends. Germline V gene data show CDR1 as SEHNR and CDR2 as FQNEAQ (reference sequence).

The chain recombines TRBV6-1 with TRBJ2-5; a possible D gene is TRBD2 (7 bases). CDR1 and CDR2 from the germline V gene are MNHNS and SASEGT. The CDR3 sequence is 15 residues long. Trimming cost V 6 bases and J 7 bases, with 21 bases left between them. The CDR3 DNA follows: TGTGCCAGCAGCGTGAAAGACGGGGGGCATGGGACCCAGTACTTC. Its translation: CASSVKDGGHGTQYF.

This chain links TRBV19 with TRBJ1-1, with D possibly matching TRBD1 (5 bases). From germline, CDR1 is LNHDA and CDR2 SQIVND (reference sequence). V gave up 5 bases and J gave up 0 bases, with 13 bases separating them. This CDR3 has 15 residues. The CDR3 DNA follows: TGTGCCAGTAGTTTCCACGGGACGGTGAACACTGAAGCTTTCTTT. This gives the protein CASSFHGTVNTEAFF.

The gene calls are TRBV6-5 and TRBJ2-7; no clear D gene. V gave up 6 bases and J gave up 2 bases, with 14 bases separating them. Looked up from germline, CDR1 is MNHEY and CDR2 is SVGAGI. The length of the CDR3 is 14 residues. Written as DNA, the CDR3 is TGTGCCAGCAGAAGGTCCCAGCGAACCTACGAGCAGTACTTC. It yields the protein CASRRSQRTYEQYF.

This CDR3 reads CASSREPGRGYEQYF. In DNA form, the CDR3 reads TGTGCCAGCTCCCGGGAACCGGGACGAGGGTACGAGCAGTACTTC. This rearrangement joins TRBV18 to TRBJ2-7; D assignment may be TRBD1 or TRBD2 (5 bases each). The CDR3 is 15 residues long. CDR1 is KGHSH, CDR2 LQKENI, per germline. V shed 6 bases and J shed 4 bases, with 19 bases lying between them.

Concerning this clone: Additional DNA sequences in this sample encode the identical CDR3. The chain's CDR3 is CASSPKETQYF. The CDR3, as DNA: TGTGCCAGCTCACCAAAGGAGACCCAGTACTTC. The V call is TRBV18, the J call TRBJ2-5; no clear D gene. Deletions cut 2 bases from V and 5 bases from J, with 3 bases between. CDR3 size: 11 residues. CDR1 and CDR2 (germline): KGHSH, LQKENI.

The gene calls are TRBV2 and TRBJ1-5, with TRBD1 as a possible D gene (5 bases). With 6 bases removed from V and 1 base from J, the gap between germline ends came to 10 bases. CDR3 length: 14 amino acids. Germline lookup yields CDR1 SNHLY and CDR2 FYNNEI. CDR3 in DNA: TGTGCCAGCAGCAGATGGGACAGCAATCAGCCCCAGCATTTT. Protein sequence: CASSRWDSNQPQHF.

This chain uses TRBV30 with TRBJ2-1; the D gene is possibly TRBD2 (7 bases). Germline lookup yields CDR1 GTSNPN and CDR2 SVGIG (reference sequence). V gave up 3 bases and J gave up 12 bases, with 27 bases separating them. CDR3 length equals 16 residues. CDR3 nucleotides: TGTGCCTGGAGACAAACCATAAAAAGGGAGGGGGGAAGGCAGTTCTTC. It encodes CAWRQTIKREGGRQFF.

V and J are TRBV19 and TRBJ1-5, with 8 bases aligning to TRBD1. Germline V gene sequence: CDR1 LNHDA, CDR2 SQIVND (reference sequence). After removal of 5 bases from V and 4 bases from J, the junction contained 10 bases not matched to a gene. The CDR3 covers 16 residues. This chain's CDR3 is CASSPLDRGKNQPQHF. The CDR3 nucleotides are TGTGCCAGTAGTCCCCTCGACAGGGGTAAGAATCAGCCCCAGCATTTT.

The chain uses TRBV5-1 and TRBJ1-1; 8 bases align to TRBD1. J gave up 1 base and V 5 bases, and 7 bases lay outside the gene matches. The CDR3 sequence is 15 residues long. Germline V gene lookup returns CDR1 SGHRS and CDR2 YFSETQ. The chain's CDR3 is CASRRQGSSNTEAFF. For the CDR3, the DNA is TGCGCCAGCAGACGACAGGGGTCCTCGAACACTGAAGCTTTCTTT. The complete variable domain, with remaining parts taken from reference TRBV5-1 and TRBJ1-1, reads KAGVTQTPRYLIKTRGQQVTLSCSPISGHRSVSWYQQTPGQGLQFLFEYFSETQRNKGNFPGRFSGRQFSNSRSEMNVSTLELGDSALYLCASRRQGSSNTEAFFGQGTRLTVV.

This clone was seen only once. The CDR3 spells CSVGDGDQPQHF. DNA for the CDR3: TGCAGCGTTGGGGACGGGGATCAGCCCCAGCATTTT. This chain connects TRBV29-1 to TRBJ1-5, with D possibly matching TRBD1 (5 bases). V was pared by 4 bases and J by 5 bases, with 9 bases between. The CDR3 contains 12 residues. CDR1 is SQVTM and CDR2 is ANQGSEA in the germline V gene.

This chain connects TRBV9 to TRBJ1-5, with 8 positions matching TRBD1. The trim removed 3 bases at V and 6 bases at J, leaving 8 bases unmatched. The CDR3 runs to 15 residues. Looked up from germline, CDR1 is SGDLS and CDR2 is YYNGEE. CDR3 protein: CASSGKTGDRQPQHF. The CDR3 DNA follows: TGTGCCAGCAGCGGGAAGACAGGGGACCGTCAGCCCCAGCATTTT. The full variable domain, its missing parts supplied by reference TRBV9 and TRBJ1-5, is DSGVTQTPKHLITATGQRVTLRCSPRSGDLSVYWYQQSLDQGLQFLIQYYNGEERAKGNILERFSAQQFPDLHSELNLSSLELGDSALYFCASSGKTGDRQPQHFGDGTRLSIL.